This T cell receptor beta chain originates from a study of blood T cell repertoires in COVID-19 (dated by TCRdb to about 2020). The study in broad terms: Collaborator samples came from the United States, Italy and Spain and covered acute and convalescent phases of COVID-19. The material from the prospective study consisted of cDNA or gDNA derived from T cells, B-cell-depleted T cells, or PBMCs. Deeply sampled blood TCRbeta repertoires from subjects exposed to, actively infected with, or recovered from COVID-19 were included in the dataset. The repertoires were released in a freely available public database intended as a resource for research on the immune response to SARS-CoV-2. Samples were obtained from the ongoing ImmuneRACE study (first 160 participants) and from 1,000 to 1,500 subjects provided by 6 global collaborators. A de-identified subject ID, COVID-19 status, age in years and sex were almost always included in the sample metadata. Where available, HLA class I and class II types were obtained from metadata supplied by the sample provider rather than from assay-based typing. Overall results and qualifications from the work: Clinical and demographic metadata were provided uncurated, with the amount varying by source and participant.

The immunoSEQ Assay, a bias-controlled multiplex PCR, was used to amplify TCRbeta CDR3 regions from genomic DNA. Processing in the source paper ran as follows. The number of nucleated cells in each sample was estimated by amplification of reference gene primers within the assay. Sequence reads were collapsed and filtered to measure the absolute abundance of every unique TCRbeta CDR3 rearrangement. For each sample, productive Simpson clonality was calculated as the square root of Simpson's diversity index across productive rearrangements. Held by TCRdb, this immuneACCESS table contains in-frame sequences only and omits some clones. Under half of the omission traces to an unresolved V gene where checked; the cause of the rest is unknown. V and J calls plus clone size are reproduced from that table; the DNA served to infer D and trimming. The sample has tens of thousands of clones on record, roughly 89% of them singletons. Around 45% of the sample belongs to the ten largest clones.

Regarding this clone: Its antigen has not been determined. Base qualities are not at hand, and no much larger clone is one base apart.

Counted from cysteine to phenylalanine, this CDR3 has 16 amino acids. The sequence is cut down to CDR3 DNA, 48 bases in frame from base 1. CDR1 and CDR2 are read off the germline V gene as LGHNA and YNFKEQ. Trimming at the junction amounts to 4 bases on V and 4 bases on J, and the germline ends lie 16 bases apart. One collaborating source in Seattle enrolled patients while the patients were actively infected and followed the patients over time throughout the course of disease. Each collaborating institution followed its own protocols to collect whole blood in K2EDTA tubes. For TCRbeta analysis, collaborators shipped samples in one of three forms: frozen whole blood, isolated PBMCs, or DNA extracted from either of those sample types.

The V and J segments used are TRBV4-2 and TRBJ2-2; the D gene is possibly TRBD2, with 6 bases matching. What was sequenced was peripheral blood. This sequence originates from a woman aged 55-70 years with COVID-19, enrolled during active disease. The CDR3 has the sequence CASSPGTRGTTGELFF. The DNA reads as follows: TGTGCCAGCAGCCCGGGGACCCGCGGGACCACCGGGGAGCTGTTTTTT.